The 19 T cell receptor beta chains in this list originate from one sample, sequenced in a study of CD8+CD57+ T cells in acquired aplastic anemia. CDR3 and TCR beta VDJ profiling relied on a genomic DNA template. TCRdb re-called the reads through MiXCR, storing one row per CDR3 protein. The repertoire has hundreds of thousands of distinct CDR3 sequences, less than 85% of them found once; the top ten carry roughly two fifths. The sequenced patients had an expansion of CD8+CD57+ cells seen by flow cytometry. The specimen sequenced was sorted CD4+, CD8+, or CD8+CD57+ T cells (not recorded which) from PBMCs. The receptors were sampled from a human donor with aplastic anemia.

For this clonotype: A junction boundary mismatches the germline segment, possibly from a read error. The CDR3 nucleotides read TGTGCCAGCAGCTTTGAAAGAAGAGGGGGGACTGAAGCGTTCTTT. Translating it yields CASSFERRGGTEAFF. The chain recombines TRBV7-9 with TRBJ1-1; possibly TRBD1 for D (6 bases). The CDR3 has 15 residues. Germline CDR1 and CDR2: SEHNR and FQNEAQ (reference sequence).

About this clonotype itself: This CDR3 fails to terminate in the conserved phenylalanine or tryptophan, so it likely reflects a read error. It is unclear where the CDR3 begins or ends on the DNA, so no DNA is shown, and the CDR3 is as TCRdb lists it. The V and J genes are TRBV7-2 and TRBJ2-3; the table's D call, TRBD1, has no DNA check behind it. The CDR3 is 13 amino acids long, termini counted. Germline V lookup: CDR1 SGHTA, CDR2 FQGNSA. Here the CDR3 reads CASSLVGSRGRGR.

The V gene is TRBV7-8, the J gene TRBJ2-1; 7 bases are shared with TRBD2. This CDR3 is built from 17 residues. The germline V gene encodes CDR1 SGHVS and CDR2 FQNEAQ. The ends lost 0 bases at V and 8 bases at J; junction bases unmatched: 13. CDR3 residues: CASSLAGGPKTEDEQFF. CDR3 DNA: TGTGCCAGCAGCTTAGCGGGAGGGCCTAAGACGGAAGATGAGCAGTTCTTC.

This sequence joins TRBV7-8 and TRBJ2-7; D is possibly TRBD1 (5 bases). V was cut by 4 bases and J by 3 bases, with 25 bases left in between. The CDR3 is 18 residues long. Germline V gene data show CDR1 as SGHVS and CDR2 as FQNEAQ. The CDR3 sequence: CASSSSQSGPTSYYEQYV. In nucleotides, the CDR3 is TGTGCCAGCAGCTCCTCGCAATCAGGGCCGACCTCCTACTACGAGCAGTACGTC.

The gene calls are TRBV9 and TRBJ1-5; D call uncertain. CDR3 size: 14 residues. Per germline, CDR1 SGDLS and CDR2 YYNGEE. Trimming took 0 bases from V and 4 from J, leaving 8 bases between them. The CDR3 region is CASSVGSDNQPQHF. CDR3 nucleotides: TGTGCCAGCAGCGTAGGTTCCGATAATCAGCCCCAGCATTTT. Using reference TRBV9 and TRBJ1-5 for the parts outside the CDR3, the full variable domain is DSGVTQTPKHLITATGQRVTLRCSPRSGDLSVYWYQQSLDQGLQFLIQYYNGEERAKGNILERFSAQQFPDLHSELNLSSLELGDSALYFCASSVGSDNQPQHFGDGTRLSIL.

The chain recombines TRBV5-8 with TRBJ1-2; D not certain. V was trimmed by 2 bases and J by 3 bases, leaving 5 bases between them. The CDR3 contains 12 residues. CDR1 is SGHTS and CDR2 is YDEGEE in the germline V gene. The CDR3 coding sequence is TGTGCCAGCAGCTTTGTGGACTATGGCTACACCTTC. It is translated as CASSFVDYGYTF.

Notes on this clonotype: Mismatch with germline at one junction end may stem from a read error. CDR3 DNA sequence: TGTGCCAGCAGCGGGGGCGGGGGCCAAGAGACCCAGGATTTCTTT. Translated: CASSGGGGQETQDFF. The chain links TRBV15 to TRBJ1-1, with TRBD1 as a possible D gene (6 bases). Germline lookup yields CDR1 LNHNV and CDR2 YYDKDF (reference sequence). The length of the CDR3 is 15 residues.

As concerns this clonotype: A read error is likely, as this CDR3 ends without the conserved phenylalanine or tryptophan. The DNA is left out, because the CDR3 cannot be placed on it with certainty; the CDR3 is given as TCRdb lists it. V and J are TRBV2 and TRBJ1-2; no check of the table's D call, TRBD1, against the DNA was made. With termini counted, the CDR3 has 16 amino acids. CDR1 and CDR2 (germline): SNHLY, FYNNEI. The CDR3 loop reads CASSERARGLDYGFTS.

CDR3 residues: CASSRGRRTPNTGELFF. The CDR3, as DNA: TGTGCCAGCAGTAGGGGACGGCGAACTCCGAACACCGGGGAGCTGTTTTTT. The rearrangement links TRBV7-9 to TRBJ2-2; D tentatively fits TRBD1 or TRBD2 (5 bases each). Germline CDR1 SEHNR, CDR2 FQNEAQ (reference sequence). V was shortened by 6 bases and J by 0 bases, with 17 bases between the two germline ends. The CDR3 covers 17 residues.

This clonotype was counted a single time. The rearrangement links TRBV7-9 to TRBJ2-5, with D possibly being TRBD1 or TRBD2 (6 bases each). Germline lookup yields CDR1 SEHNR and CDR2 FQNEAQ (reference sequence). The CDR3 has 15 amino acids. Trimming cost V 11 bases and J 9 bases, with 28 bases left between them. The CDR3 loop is CAGQLARGTKYSQYF. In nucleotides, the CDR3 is TGTGCCGGACAGTTAGCCCGCGGGACAAAGTACTCCCAGTACTTC.

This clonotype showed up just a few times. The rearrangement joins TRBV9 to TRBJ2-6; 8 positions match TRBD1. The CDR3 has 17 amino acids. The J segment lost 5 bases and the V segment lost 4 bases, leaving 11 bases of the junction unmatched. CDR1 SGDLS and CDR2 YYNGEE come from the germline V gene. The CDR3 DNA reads TGTGCCAGCAGCTCCGCCCTGGACAGGGTGAGGGCCAACGTCCTGACTTTC. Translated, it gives CASSSALDRVRANVLTF.

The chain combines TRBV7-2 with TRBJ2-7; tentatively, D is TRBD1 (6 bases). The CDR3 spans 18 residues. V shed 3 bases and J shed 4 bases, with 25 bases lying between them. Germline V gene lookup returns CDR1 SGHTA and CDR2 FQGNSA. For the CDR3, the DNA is TGTGCCAGCAGCTTTACGGACAGCCCAGGGGAGCCCCAGTACGAGCAGTACGTC. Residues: CASSFTDSPGEPQYEQYV.

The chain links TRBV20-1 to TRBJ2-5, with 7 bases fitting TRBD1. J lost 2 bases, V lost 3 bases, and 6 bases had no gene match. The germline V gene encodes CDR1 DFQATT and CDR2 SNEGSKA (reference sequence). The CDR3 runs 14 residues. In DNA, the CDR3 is TGCAGTGCTAGGGCTGGCAGGGGGCAAGAGACCCAGTACTTC. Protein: CSARAGRGQETQYF.

The CDR3 sequence is CASGPVGADTQYF. The DNA of the CDR3 is TGTGCCAGCGGCCCCGTTGGCGCAGATACGCAGTATTTT. The rearrangement uses TRBV5-6 and TRBJ2-3; D is ambiguous. In germline, CDR1 is SGHDT, CDR2 YYEEEE. Trimming removed 7 bases from V and 4 bases from J, with 13 bases in between. The CDR3 spans 13 residues.

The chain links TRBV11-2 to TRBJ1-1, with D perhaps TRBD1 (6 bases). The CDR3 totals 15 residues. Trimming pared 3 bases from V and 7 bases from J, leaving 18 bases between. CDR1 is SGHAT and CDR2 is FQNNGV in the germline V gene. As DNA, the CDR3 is TGTGCCAGCAGCTTGGGAGGAGGGGGGCAAGATGAAGCTTTCTTT. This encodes CASSLGGGGQDEAFF. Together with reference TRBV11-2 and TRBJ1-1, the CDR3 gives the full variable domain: EAGVAQSPRYKIIEKRQSVAFWCNPISGHATLYWYQQILGQGPKLLIQFQNNGVVDDSQLPKDRFSAERLKGVDSTLKIQPAKLEDSAVYLCASSLGGGGQDEAFFGQGTRLTVV.

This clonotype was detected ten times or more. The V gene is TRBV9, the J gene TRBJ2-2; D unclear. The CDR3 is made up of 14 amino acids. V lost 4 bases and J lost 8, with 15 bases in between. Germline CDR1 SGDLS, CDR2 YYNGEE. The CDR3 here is CASSPTGSKGELFF. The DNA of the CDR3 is TGTGCCAGCAGCCCTACCGGGTCCAAGGGGGAGCTGTTTTTT.

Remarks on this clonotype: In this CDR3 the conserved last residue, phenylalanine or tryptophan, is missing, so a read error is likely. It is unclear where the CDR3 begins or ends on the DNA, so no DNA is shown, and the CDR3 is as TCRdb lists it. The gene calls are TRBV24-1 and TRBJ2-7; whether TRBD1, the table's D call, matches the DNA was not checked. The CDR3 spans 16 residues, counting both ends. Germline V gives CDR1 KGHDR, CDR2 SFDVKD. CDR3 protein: CATSDIGRGVAYEQFA.

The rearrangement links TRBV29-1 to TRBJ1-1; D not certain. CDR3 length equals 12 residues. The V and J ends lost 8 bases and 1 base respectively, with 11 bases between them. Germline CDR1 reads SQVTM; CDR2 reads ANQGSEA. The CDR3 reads CSSYSGNTEAFF. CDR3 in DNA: TGCAGCAGTTACTCTGGGAACACTGAAGCTTTCTTT.

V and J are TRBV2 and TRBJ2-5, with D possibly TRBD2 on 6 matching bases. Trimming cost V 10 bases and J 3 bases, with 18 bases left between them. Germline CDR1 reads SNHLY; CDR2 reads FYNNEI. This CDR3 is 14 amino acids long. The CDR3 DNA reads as TGTGCCACCGGGGGAGGCAGCAAGGAAGAGACCCAGTACTTC. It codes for CATGGGSKEETQYF.